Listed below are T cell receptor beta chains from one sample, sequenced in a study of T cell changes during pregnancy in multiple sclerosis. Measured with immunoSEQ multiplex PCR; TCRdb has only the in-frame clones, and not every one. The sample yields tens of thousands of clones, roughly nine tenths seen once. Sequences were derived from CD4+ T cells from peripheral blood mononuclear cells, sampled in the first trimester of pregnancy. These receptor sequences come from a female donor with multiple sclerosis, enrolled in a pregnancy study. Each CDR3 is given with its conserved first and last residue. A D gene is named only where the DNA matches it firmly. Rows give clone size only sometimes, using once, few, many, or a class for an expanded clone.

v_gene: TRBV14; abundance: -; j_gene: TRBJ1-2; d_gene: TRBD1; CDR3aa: CASSQDRALYGYTF; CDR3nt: TGTGCCAGCAGCCAGGACAGGGCCCTCTATGGCTACACCTTC
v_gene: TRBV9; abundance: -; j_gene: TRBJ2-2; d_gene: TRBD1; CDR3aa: CASSTGQGSTGELFF; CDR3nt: TGTGCCAGCAGCACAGGACAGGGCTCCACCGGGGAGCTGTTTTTT
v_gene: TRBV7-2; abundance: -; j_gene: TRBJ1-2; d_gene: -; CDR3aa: CAPEGYTF; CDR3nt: TGTGCCCCTGAGGGCTACACCTTC
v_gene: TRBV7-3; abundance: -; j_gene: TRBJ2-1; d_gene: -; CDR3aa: CASSLGPIQTGPLYNEQFF; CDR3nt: TGTGCCAGCAGCTTGGGGCCCATACAGACAGGCCCACTCTACAATGAGCAGTTCTTC
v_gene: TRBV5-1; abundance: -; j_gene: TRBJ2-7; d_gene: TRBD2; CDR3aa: CASSLGAGGTYEQYF; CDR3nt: TGCGCCAGCAGCTTGGGGGCGGGGGGCACCTACGAGCAGTACTTC
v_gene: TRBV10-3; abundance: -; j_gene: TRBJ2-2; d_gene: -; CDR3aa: CAISARGGDVNTGELFF; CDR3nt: TGTGCCATCAGTGCAAGGGGGGGCGACGTTAACACCGGGGAGCTGTTTTTT
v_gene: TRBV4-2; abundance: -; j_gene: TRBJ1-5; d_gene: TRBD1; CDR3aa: CASSPFLQGVSGNQPQHF; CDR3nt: TGTGCCAGCAGCCCCTTCCTCCAGGGGGTCTCAGGCAATCAGCCCCAGCATTTT
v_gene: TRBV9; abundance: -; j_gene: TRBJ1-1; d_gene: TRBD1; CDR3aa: CASSVPGGTEAFF; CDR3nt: TGTGCCAGCAGCGTCCCAGGGGGGACTGAAGCTTTCTTT
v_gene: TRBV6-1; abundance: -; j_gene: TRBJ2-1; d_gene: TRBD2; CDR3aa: CASTALAGEGEQFF; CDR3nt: TGTGCCAGCACCGCACTAGCGGGGGAGGGTGAGCAGTTCTTC
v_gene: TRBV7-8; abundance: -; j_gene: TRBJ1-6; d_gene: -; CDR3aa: CASSLALSRSSYNSPLHF; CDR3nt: TGTGCCAGCAGCTTAGCGCTATCTCGGAGCTCCTATAATTCACCCCTCCACTTT
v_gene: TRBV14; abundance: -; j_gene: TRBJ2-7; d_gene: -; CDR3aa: CASSQELRRGEQYF; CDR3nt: TGTGCCAGCAGCCAAGAGTTAAGGAGGGGAGAGCAGTACTTC
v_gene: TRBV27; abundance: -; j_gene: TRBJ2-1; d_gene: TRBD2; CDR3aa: CASRTSGPFSYNEQFF; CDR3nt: TGTGCCAGCAGGACTAGCGGTCCGTTCTCCTACAATGAGCAGTTCTTC
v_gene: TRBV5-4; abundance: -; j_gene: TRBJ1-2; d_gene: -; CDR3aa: CASSLAGFYGYTF; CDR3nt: TGTGCCAGCAGCTTGGCCGGTTTCTATGGCTACACCTTC
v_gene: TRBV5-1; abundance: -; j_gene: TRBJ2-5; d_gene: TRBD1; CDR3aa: CASSLARAGGRETQYF; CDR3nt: TGCGCCAGCAGCTTGGCCAGGGCAGGGGGCAGGGAGACCCAGTACTTC
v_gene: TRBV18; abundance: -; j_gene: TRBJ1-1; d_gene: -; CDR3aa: CASSPGVAFF; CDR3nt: TGTGCCAGCTCACCGGGAGTAGCTTTCTTT
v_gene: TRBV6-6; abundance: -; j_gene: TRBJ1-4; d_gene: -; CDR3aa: CASTRGRVGEKLFF; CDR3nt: TGTGCCAGCACCAGGGGCCGCGTGGGAGAAAAACTGTTTTTT
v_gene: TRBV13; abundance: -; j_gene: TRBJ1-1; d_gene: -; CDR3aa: CASSSRRVMNTEAFF; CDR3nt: TGTGCCAGCAGCAGTAGACGGGTTATGAACACTGAAGCTTTCTTT
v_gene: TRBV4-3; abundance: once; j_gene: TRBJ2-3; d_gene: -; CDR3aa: CASSQEGSERVTQYF; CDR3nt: TGCGCCAGCAGCCAAGAAGGTTCGGAGCGGGTAACGCAGTATTTT
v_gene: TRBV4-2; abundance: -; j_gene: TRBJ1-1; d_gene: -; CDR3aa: CASSQEGRTTEAFF; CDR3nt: TGTGCCAGCAGCCAAGAAGGCCGGACTACTGAAGCTTTCTTT
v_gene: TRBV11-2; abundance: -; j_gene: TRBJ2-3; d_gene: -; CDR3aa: CASSLVTGPDTQYF; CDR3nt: TGTGCCAGCAGCTTGGTTACAGGTCCAGATACGCAGTATTTT
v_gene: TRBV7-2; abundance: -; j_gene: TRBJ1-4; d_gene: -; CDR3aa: CASSNTGWGNEKLFF; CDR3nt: TGTGCCAGCAGCAACACAGGGTGGGGTAATGAAAAACTGTTTTTT
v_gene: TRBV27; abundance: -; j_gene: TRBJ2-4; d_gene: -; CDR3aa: CASSRGQLSKNIQYF; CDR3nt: TGTGCCAGCAGCCGAGGACAGCTGTCCAAAAACATTCAGTACTTC
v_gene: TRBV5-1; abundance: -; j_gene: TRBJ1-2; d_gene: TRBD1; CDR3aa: CASSELTGAQDGYTF; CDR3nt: TGCGCCAGCAGCGAATTGACAGGGGCGCAGGATGGCTACACCTTC
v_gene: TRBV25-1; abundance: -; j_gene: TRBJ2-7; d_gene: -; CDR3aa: CASSPADGSLYEQYF; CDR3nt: TGTGCCAGCAGTCCAGCCGACGGGAGCCTTTACGAGCAGTACTTC
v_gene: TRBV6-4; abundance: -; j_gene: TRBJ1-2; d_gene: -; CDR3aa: CASSETGGYGYTF; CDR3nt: TGTGCCAGCAGTGAAACGGGGGGCTATGGCTACACCTTC
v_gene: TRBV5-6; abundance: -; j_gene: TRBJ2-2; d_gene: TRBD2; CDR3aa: CASSIAGSNTGELFF; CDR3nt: TGTGCCAGCAGTATAGCGGGGTCGAACACCGGGGAGCTGTTTTTT
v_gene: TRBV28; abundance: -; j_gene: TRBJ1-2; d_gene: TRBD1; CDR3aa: CASSLRIQGDGYTF; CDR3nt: TGTGCCAGCAGTTTACGTATACAGGGGGATGGCTACACCTTC
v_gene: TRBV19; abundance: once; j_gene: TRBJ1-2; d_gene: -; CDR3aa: CASSIRGQGSTPSKF; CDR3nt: TGTGCCAGTAGTATACGAGGGCAGGGGTCGACTCCATCCAAATTC
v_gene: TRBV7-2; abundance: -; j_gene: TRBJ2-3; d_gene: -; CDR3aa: CASSAQGTVGTQYF; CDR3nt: TGTGCCAGCAGCGCGCAGGGGACCGTGGGTACGCAGTATTTT
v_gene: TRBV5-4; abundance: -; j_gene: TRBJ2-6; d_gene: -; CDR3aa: CASSLGGAGANVLTF; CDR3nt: TGTGCCAGCAGCTTAGGAGGGGCTGGGGCCAACGTCCTGACTTTC
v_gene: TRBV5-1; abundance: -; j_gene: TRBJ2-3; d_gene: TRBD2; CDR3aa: CASSPRLAGTSDTQYF; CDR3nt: TGCGCCAGCAGCCCCAGACTAGCGGGGACCTCGGATACGCAGTATTTT
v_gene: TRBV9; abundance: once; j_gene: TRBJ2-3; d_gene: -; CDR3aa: CASGGGGPPDTQYF; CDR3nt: TGTGCCAGCGGCGGAGGGGGCCCACCCGATACGCAGTATTTT